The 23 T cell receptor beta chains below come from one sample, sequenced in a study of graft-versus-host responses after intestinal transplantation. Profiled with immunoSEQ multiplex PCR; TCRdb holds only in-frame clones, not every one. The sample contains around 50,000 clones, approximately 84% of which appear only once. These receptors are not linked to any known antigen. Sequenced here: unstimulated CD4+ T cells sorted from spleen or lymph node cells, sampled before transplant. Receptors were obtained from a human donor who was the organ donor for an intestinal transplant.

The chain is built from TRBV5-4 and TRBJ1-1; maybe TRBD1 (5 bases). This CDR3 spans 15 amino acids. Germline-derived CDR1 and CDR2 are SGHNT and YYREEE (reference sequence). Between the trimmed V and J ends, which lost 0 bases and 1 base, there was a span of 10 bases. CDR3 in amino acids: CASSLGQGGNTEAFF. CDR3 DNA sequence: TGTGCCAGCAGCTTGGGCCAGGGTGGGAACACTGAAGCTTTCTTT. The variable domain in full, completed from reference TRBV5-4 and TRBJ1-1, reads ETGVTQSPTHLIKTRGQQVTLRCSSQSGHNTVSWYQQALGQGPQFIFQYYREEENGRGNFPPRFSGLQFPNYSSELNVNALELDDSALYLCASSLGQGGNTEAFFGQGTRLTVV.

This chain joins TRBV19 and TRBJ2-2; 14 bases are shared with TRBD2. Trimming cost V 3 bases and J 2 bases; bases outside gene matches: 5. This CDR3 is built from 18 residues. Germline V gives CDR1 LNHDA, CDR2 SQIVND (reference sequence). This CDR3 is CASSMPGLAGGNTGELFF. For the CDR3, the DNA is TGTGCCAGTAGTATGCCCGGACTAGCGGGAGGAAACACCGGGGAGCTGTTTTTT.

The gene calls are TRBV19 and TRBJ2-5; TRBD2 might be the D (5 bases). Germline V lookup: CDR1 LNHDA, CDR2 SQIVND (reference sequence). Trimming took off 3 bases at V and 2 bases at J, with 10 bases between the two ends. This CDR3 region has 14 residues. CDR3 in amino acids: CASSIPGIQETQYF. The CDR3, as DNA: TGTGCCAGTAGTATCCCCGGGATTCAAGAGACCCAGTACTTC.

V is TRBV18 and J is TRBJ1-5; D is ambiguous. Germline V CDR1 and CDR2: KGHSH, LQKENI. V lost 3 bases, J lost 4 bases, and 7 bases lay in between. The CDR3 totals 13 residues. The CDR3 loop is CASSPAGNQPQHF. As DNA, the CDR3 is TGTGCCAGCTCACCGGCGGGGAATCAGCCCCAGCATTTT.

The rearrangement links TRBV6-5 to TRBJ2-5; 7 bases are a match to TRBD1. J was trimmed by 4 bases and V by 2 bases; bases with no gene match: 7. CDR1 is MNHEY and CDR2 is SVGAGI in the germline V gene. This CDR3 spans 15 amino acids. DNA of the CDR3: TGTGCCAGCAGTTACACGACAGGGCTGGGAGAGACCCAGTACTTC. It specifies CASSYTTGLGETQYF.

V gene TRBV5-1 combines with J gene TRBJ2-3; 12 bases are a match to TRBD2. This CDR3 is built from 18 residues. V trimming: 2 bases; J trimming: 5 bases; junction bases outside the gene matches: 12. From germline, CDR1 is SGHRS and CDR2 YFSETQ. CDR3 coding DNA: TGCGCCAGCAGCTTTCCTAGCGGGAGGGCCCTCAATAGAGATACGCAGTATTTT. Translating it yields CASSFPSGRALNRDTQYF.

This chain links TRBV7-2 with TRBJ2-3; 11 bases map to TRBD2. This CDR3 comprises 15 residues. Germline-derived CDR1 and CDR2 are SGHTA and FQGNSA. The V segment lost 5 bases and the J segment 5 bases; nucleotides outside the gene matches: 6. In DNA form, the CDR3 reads TGTGCCAGCAGCCAGACTAGCGGGGCGGGAGATACGCAGTATTTT. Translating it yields CASSQTSGAGDTQYF.

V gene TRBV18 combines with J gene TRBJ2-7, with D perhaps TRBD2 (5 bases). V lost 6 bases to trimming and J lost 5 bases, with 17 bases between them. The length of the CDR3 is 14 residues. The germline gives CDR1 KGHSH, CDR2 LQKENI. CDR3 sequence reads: CASSRKGSGNEQYF. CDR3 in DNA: TGTGCCAGCTCCCGGAAGGGCTCCGGGAACGAGCAGTACTTC. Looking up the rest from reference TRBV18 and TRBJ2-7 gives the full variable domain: NAGVMQNPRHLVRRRGQEARLRCSPMKGHSHVYWYRQLPEEGLKFMVYLQKENIIDESGMPKERFSAEFPKEGPSILRIQQVVRGDSAAYFCASSRKGSGNEQYFGPGTRLTVT.

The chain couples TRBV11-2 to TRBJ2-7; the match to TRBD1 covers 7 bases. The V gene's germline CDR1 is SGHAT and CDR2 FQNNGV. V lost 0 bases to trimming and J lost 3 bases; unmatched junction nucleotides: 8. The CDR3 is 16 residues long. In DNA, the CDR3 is TGTGCCAGCAGCTTAGATTACAGGGGAGCAGACTACGAGCAGTACTTC. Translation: CASSLDYRGADYEQYF.

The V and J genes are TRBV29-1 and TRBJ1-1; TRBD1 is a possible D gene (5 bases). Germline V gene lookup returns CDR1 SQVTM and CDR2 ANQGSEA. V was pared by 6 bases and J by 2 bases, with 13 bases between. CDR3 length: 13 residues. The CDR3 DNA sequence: TGCAGCGTCACCGTAGGGGTAAACACTGAAGCTTTCTTT. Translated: CSVTVGVNTEAFF. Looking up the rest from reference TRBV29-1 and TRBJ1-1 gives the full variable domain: SAVISQKPSRDICQRGTSLTIQCQVDSQVTMMFWYRQQPGQSLTLIATANQGSEATYESGFVIDKFPISRPNLTFSTLTVSNMSPEDSSIYLCSVTVGVNTEAFFGQGTRLTVV.

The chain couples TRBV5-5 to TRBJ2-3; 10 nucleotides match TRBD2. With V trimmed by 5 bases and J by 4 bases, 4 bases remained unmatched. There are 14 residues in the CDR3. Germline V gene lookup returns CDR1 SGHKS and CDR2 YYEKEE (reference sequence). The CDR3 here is CASRSSGSSDTQYF. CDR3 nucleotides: TGTGCCAGCAGATCTAGCGGGAGTTCAGATACGCAGTATTTT.

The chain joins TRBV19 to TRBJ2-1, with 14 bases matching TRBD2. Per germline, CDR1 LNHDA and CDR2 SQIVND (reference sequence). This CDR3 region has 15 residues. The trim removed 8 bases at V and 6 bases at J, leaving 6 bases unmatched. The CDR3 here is CASWPGTSGSNEQFF. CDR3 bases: TGTGCCAGTTGGCCCGGGACTAGCGGGAGCAATGAGCAGTTCTTC.

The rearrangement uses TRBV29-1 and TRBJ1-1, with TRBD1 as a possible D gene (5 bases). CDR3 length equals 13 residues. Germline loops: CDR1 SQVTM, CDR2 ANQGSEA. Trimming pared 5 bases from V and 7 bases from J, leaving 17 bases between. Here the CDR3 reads CSVFGTVLSEAFF. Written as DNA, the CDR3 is TGCAGCGTTTTTGGGACGGTTCTGAGTGAAGCTTTCTTT.

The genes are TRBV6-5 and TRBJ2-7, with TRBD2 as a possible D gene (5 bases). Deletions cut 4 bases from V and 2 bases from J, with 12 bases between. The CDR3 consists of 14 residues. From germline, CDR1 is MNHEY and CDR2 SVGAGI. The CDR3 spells CASSLRRGAYEQYF. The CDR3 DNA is TGTGCCAGCAGTTTAAGACGGGGAGCCTACGAGCAGTACTTC.

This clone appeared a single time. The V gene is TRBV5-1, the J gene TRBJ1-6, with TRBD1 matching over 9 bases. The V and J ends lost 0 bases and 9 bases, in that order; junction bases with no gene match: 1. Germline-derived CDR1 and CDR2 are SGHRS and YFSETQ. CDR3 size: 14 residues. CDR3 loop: CASSLDRGRSPLHF. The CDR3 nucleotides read TGCGCCAGCAGCTTGGACAGGGGGCGTTCACCCCTCCACTTT. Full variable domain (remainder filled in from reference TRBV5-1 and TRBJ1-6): KAGVTQTPRYLIKTRGQQVTLSCSPISGHRSVSWYQQTPGQGLQFLFEYFSETQRNKGNFPGRFSGRQFSNSRSEMNVSTLELGDSALYLCASSLDRGRSPLHFGNGTRLTVT.

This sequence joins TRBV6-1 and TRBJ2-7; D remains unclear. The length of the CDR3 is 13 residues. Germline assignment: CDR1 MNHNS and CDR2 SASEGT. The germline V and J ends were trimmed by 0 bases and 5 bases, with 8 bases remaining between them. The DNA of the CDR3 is TGTGCCAGCAGTGAAGCGTACGGCCACGAGCAGTACTTC. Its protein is CASSEAYGHEQYF.

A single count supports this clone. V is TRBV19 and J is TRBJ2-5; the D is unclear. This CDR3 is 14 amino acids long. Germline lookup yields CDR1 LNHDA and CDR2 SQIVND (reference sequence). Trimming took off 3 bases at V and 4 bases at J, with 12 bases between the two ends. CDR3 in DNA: TGTGCCAGTAGTATTAGACACACTTTAGAGACCCAGTACTTC. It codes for CASSIRHTLETQYF.

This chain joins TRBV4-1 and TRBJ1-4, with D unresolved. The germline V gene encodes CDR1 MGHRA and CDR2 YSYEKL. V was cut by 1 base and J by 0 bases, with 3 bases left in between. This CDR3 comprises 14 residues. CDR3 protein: CASSQVATNEKLFF. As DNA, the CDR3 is TGCGCCAGCAGCCAAGTTGCAACTAATGAAAAACTGTTTTTT.

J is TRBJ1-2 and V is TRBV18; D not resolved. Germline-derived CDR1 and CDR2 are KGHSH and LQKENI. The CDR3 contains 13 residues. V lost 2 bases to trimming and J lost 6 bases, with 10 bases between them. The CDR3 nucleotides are TGTGCCAGCTCACCAGAATATAGGGATGGCTACACCTTC. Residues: CASSPEYRDGYTF.

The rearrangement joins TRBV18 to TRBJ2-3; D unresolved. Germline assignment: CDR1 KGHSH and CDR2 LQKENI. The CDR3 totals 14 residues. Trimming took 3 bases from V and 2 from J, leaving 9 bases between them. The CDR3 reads CASSPGPYTDTQYF. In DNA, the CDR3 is TGTGCCAGCTCACCTGGACCATACACAGATACGCAGTATTTT.

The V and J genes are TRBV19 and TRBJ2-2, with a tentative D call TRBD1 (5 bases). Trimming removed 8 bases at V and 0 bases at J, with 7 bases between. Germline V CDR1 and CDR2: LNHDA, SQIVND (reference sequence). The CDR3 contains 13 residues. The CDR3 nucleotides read TGTGCCAGTCGGACATCGAACACCGGGGAGCTGTTTTTT. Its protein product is CASRTSNTGELFF.

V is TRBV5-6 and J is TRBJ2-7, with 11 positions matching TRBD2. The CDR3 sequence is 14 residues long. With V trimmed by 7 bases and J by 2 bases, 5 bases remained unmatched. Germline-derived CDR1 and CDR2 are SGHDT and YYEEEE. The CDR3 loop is CASGTSGLPYEQYF. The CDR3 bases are TGTGCCAGCGGGACTAGCGGTCTCCCCTACGAGCAGTACTTC.

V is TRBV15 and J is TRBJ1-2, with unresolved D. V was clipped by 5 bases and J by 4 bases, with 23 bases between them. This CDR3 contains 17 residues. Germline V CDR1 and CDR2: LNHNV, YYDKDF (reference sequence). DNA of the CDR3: TGTGCCACCAGCGCACCCGTACGGTGTGGAAAGACCTATGGCTACACCTTC. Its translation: CATSAPVRCGKTYGYTF.